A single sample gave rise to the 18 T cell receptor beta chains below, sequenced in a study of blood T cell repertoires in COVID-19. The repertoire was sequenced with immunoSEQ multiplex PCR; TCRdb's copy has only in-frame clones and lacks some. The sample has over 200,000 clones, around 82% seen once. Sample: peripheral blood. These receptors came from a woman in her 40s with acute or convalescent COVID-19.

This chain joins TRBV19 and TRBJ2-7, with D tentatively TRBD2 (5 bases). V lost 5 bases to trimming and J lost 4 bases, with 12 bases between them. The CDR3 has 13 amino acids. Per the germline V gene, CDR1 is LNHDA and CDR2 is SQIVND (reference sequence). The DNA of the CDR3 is TGTGCCAGTAGTGCCTCACCGGGGTACGAGCAGTACTTC. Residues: CASSASPGYEQYF.

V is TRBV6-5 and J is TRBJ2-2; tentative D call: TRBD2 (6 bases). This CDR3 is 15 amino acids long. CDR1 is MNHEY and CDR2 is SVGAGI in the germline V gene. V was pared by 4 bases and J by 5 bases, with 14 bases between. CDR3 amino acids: CASSFRGLGTGELFF. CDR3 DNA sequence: TGTGCCAGCAGTTTCCGGGGGTTAGGGACCGGGGAGCTGTTTTTT.

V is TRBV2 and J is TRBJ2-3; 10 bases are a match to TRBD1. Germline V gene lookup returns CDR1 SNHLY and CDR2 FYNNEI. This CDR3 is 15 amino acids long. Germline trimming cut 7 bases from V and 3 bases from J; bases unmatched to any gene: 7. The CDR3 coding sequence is TGTGCCAGCATTTTAGGGACAGGGGCTACAGATACGCAGTATTTT. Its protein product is CASILGTGATDTQYF.

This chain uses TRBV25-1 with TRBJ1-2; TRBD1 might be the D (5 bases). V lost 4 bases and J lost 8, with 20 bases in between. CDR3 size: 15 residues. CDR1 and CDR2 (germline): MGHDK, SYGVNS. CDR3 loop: CASSAGLPLSMGYTF. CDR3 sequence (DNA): TGTGCCAGCAGTGCGGGACTCCCCCTTTCCATGGGCTACACCTTC.

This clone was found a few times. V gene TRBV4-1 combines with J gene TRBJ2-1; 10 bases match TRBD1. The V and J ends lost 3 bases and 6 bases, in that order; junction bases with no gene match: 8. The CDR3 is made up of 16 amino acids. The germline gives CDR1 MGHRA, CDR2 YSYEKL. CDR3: CASSHHRDRGSNEQFF. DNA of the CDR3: TGCGCCAGCAGCCACCACCGGGACAGGGGTTCCAATGAGCAGTTCTTC.

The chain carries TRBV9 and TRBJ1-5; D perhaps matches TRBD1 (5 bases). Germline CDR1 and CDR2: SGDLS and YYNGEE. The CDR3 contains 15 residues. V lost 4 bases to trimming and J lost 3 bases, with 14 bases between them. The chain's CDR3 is CASSSSGSDNQPQHF. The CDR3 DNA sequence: TGTGCCAGCAGCTCCTCAGGGTCAGACAATCAGCCCCAGCATTTT.

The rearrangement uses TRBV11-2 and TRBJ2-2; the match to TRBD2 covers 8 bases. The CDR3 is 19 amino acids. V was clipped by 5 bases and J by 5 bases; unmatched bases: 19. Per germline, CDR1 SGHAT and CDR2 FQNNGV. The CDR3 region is CASSPRVGLGRGVTGELFF. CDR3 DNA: TGTGCCAGCAGCCCGCGCGTTGGGCTCGGGAGGGGGGTGACCGGGGAGCTGTTTTTT.

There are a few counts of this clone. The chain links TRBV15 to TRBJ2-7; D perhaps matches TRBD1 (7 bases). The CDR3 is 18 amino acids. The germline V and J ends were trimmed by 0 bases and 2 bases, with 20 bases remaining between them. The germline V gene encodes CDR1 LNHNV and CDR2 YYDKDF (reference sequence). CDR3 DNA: TGTGCCACCAGCAGAGACCAGGGGGGTTGGGACCGACCCTACGAGCAGTACTTC. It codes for CATSRDQGGWDRPYEQYF.

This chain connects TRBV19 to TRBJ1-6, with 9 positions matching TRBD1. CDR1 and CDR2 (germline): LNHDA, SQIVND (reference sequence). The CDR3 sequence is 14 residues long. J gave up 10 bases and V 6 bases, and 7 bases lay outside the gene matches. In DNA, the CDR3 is TGTGCCAGTAGAGTTACAGGGGGCGCGTCACCCCTCCACTTT. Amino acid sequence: CASRVTGGASPLHF.

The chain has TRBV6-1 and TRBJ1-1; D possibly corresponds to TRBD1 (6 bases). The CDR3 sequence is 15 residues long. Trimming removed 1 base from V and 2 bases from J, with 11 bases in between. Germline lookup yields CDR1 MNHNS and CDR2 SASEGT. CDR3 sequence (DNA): TGTGCCAGCAGTGAAGTTGGCAGGGGTAACACTGAAGCTTTCTTT. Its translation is CASSEVGRGNTEAFF.

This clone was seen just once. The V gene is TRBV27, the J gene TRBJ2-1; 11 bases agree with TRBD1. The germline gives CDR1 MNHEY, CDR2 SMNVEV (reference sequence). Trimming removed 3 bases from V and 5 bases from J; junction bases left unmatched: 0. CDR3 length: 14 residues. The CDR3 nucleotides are TGTGCCAGCAGTTTGGGACAGGGGGACAATGAGCAGTTCTTC. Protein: CASSLGQGDNEQFF.

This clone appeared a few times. The CDR3 DNA follows: TGCGCCAGCAGCCCTAGCGGTGACTCCTACAATGAGCAGTTCTTC. Translating gives CASSPSGDSYNEQFF. The V gene is TRBV5-1, the J gene TRBJ2-1; 7 positions match TRBD2. The V segment lost 4 bases and the J segment 0 bases; nucleotides outside the gene matches: 4. Germline CDR1 and CDR2: SGHRS and YFSETQ. The CDR3 loop spans 15 amino acids.

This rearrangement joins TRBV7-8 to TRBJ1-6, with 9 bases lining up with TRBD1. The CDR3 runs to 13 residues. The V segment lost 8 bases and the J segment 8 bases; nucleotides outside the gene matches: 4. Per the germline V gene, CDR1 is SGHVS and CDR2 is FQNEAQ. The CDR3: CASFRDRDSPLHF. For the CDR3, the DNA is TGTGCCAGCTTCCGGGACAGGGATTCACCCCTCCACTTT.

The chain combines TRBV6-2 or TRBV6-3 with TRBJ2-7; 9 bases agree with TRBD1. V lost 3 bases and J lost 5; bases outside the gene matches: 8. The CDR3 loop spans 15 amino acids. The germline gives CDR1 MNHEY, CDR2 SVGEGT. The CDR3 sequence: CASSYSATGGHEQYF. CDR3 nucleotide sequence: TGTGCCAGCAGTTATTCCGCGACAGGGGGGCACGAGCAGTACTTC.

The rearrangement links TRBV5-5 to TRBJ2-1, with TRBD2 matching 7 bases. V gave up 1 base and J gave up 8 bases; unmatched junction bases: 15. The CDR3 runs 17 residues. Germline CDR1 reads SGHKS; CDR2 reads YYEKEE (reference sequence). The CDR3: CASSLYLTAGDGDEQFF. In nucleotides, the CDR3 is TGTGCCAGCAGCTTGTATCTAACCGCGGGAGATGGGGATGAGCAGTTCTTC.

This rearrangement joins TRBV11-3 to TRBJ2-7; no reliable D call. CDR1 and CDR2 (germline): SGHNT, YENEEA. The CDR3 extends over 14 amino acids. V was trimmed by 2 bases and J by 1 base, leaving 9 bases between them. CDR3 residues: CASSLRFRSYEQYF. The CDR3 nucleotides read TGTGCCAGCAGCTTAAGATTCAGATCCTACGAGCAGTACTTC.

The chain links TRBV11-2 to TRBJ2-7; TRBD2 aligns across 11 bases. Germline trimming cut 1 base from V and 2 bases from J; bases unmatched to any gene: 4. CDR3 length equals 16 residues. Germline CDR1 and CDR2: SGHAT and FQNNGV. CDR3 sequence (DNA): TGTGCCAGCAGCTTAGGGACTAGCGGGCCAGCCTACGAGCAGTACTTC. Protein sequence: CASSLGTSGPAYEQYF.

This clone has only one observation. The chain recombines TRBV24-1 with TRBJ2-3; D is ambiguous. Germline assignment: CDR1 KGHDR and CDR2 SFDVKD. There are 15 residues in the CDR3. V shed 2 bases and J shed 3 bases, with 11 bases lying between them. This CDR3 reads CATSDSATDTDTQYF. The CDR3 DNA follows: TGTGCCACCAGTGATTCGGCGACTGATACAGATACGCAGTATTTT.